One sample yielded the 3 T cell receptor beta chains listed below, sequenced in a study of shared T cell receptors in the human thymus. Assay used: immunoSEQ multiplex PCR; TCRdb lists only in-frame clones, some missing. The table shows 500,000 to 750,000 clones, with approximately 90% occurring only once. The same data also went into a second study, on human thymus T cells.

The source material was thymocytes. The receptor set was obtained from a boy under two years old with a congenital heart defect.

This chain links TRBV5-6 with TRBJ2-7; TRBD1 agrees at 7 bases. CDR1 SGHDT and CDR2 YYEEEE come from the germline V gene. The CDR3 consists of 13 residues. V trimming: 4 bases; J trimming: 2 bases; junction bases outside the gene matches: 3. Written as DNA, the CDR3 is TGTGCCAGCAGCCCGACAGGGCCCTACGAGCAGTACTTC. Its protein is CASSPTGPYEQYF.

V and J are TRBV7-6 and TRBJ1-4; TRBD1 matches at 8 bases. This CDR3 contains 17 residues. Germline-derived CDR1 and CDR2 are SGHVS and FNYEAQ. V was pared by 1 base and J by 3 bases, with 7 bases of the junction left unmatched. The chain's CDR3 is CASSLEAGGRPNEKLFF. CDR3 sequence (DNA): TGTGCCAGCAGCTTAGAAGCAGGGGGCAGACCTAATGAAAAACTGTTTTTT.

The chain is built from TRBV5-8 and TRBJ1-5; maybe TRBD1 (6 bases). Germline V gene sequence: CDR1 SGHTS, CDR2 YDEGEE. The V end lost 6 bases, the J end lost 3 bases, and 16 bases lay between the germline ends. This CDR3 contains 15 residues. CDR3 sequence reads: CASILGGGPNQPQHF. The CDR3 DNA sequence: TGTGCCAGCATCCTTGGGGGGGGGCCCAATCAGCCCCAGCATTTT.